Shown below are 8 T cell receptor beta chains from a single sample sequenced in a study of shared clonotypes between healthy human individuals. The repertoire was sequenced with immunoSEQ multiplex PCR; TCRdb's copy has only in-frame clones and lacks some. The data hold about 690,000 clones, with roughly 91% observed a single time. The source material was memory CD8+ T cells from PBMCs. The subset was: CD45RO+ cells pooled with CCR7-negative TemRA cells. The receptor source for this set is a man in his late teens or twenties in good health. Some clones in this sample may be carry-over from other donors' samples.

In this sample, this clone turned up once. V is TRBV7-9 and J is TRBJ2-3, with 8 bases aligning to TRBD2. The CDR3 extends over 15 amino acids. V was clipped by 5 bases and J by 1 base; unmatched bases: 5. Germline V gene lookup returns CDR1 SEHNR and CDR2 FQNEAQ (reference sequence). CDR3 DNA sequence: TGTGCCAGCAGCCCTCTCGGGGGGGGCACAGATACGCAGTATTTT. Translating gives CASSPLGGGTDTQYF.

The V call is TRBV19, the J call TRBJ2-1, with no clear D. V gave up 2 bases and J gave up 3 bases, with 17 bases separating them. Looked up from germline, CDR1 is LNHDA and CDR2 is SQIVND (reference sequence). The CDR3 contains 17 residues. CDR3 bases: TGTGCCAGTAGTATAATGGAATCGGAGTGGGGCTACAATGAGCAGTTCTTC. It codes for CASSIMESEWGYNEQFF. Variable domain in full (rest from reference TRBV19 and TRBJ2-1): DGGITQSPKYLFRKEGQNVTLSCEQNLNHDAMYWYRQDPGQGLRLIYYSQIVNDFQKGDIAEGYSVSREKKESFPLTVTSAQKNPTAFYLCASSIMESEWGYNEQFFGPGTRLTVL.

V and J are TRBV6-1 and TRBJ1-1; 8 nucleotides match TRBD1. The V segment lost 4 bases and the J segment 4 bases; nucleotides outside the gene matches: 5. The CDR3 sequence is 14 residues long. Germline loops: CDR1 MNHNS, CDR2 SASEGT. The CDR3 protein is CASSGAGGGTEAFF. The CDR3 DNA reads TGTGCCAGCAGTGGGGCAGGGGGCGGCACTGAAGCTTTCTTT.

The V call is TRBV27, the J call TRBJ2-7, with 9 bases lining up with TRBD1. The germline gives CDR1 MNHEY, CDR2 SMNVEV (reference sequence). V shed 3 bases and J 3 bases; nucleotides not matched to a gene: 12. This CDR3 comprises 17 residues. The CDR3 sequence: CASSLTLGTGMGYEQYF. DNA for the CDR3: TGTGCCAGCAGTTTGACCTTAGGGACAGGGATGGGCTACGAGCAGTACTTC.

This chain joins TRBV4-3 and TRBJ2-5; TRBD1 agrees at 11 bases. CDR1 LGHNA and CDR2 YSLEER come from the germline V gene. The CDR3 runs 15 residues. V gave up 2 bases and J gave up 5 bases; unmatched junction bases: 4. The DNA for the CDR3 is TGCGCCAGCAGCCAACGGACAGGGGGCGGGGAGACCCAGTACTTC. The encoded protein is CASSQRTGGGETQYF.

The V and J genes are TRBV7-2 and TRBJ2-2, with 10 bases identical to TRBD1. Germline values: CDR1 SGHTA, CDR2 FQGNSA. The CDR3 spans 16 residues. Germline trimming cut 6 bases from V and 4 bases from J; bases unmatched to any gene: 8. This CDR3 is CASSRTGGSGTGELFF. In DNA form, the CDR3 reads TGTGCCAGCAGTAGGACAGGGGGTTCGGGCACCGGGGAGCTGTTTTTT.

The J gene is TRBJ2-7, the V gene TRBV5-1; 8 bases line up with TRBD1. Trimming removed 4 bases from V and 0 bases from J; junction bases left unmatched: 12. The CDR3 has 17 residues. In germline, CDR1 is SGHRS, CDR2 YFSETQ. The CDR3 DNA reads TGCGCCAGCAGCCAAAACACATGGACAGGGAGCTCCTACGAGCAGTACTTC. This gives the protein CASSQNTWTGSSYEQYF.

This chain connects TRBV27 to TRBJ2-1; perhaps TRBD2 as D (5 bases). The V gene lost 10 bases and the J gene lost 7 bases, with 23 bases spanning the gap. The length of the CDR3 is 15 residues. Germline loops: CDR1 MNHEY, CDR2 SMNVEV (reference sequence). The CDR3 is CATTFLGSAGNEQFF. DNA of the CDR3: TGTGCCACTACCTTTCTGGGTAGCGCGGGTAATGAGCAGTTCTTC.